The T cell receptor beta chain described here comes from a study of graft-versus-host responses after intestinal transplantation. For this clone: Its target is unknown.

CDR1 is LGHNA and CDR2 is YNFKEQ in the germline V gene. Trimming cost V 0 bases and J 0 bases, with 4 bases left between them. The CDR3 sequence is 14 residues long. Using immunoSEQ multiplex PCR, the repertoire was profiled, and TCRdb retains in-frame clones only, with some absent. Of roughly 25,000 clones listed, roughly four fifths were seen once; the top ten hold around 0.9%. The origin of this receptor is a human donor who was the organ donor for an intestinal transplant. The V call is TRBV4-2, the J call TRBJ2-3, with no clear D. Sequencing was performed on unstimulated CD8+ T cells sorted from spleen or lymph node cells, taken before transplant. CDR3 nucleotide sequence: TGTGCCAGCAGCCAAGAAATCAGCACAGATACGCAGTATTTT. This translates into CASSQEISTDTQYF.